The T cell receptor beta chain described here comes from a study of OX40 agonist ivuxolimab in advanced cancers. About the investigation overall: The costimulatory receptor OX40 (CD134) was targeted by ivuxolimab, a fully human IgG2 agonistic monoclonal antibody. Partial responses occurred in three dose-escalation patients: two with cutaneous melanoma and one with hepatocellular carcinoma. Peripheral TCRbeta sequencing aimed to test whether ivuxolimab altered TCR sequence diversity and caused clonal T-cell expansion. Intravenous ivuxolimab was administered to patients every 2 weeks at six dose levels: 0.01, 0.1, 0.3, 1.5, 3 and 10 mg/kg. Patients were allowed to have had prior anti-PD-1, anti-PD-L1 or anti-CTLA-4 therapy, and 40% of the dose-escalation patients had been treated with checkpoint inhibitors. The paper reports the monotherapy dose-escalation portion (N = 52 patients) of the phase I ivuxolimab trial. The dose-escalation cohort was about 87% male with a mean age of around 62 years, ranging from 23 to 79. Of the 50 to 55 dose-escalation patients, hepatocellular carcinoma was present in 19, melanoma in around 15, renal cell carcinoma in 9 and head and neck cancer in 9.

Patients with autoimmune disease history or receiving systemic immunosuppression were excluded from the trial. Peripheral blood for TCR sequencing was collected from all dose cohorts at baseline, on cycle 4 day 1, and on cycle 7 day 1. The samples were drawn from a first-in-human, open-label, multicenter phase I dose-escalation trial of ivuxolimab. Adults with locally advanced or metastatic melanoma, renal cell, hepatocellular, or head and neck squamous cell carcinoma were enrolled in the trial. Before TCR sequencing, CD4+ and CD8+ T cells were separately sorted from peripheral blood. Study-wide findings and limitations: At doses from 0.1 to 3.0 mg/kg, clonal expansion was seen in both CD4+ and CD8+ blood T cells between baseline and week 6. After ivuxolimab, more expanded clones were found on average in CD8+ T cells than in CD4+ T cells. Antigen specificity was not determined for the clonally expanded peripheral T cells. Low levels of normalized T-cell clonal expansion were also shown by some nonresponding patients. In the 0.1-3.0 mg/kg groups, partial responders were among the patients with the lowest normalized peripheral clonal expansion, particularly in CD8+ T cells.

From its cysteine to its phenylalanine, the CDR3 spans 14 amino acids. The kept DNA is CDR3 alone, 42 bases in frame from the first base. At the junction V is shortened by 0 bases and J by 6 bases, with 12 bases in between. As encoded in the germline V gene, CDR1 is SGHRS while CDR2 is YFSETQ. This clone is a singleton in its sample. The antigen this receptor binds is unknown. Base-call qualities are not available, and no considerably larger clone is one nucleotide away. For sequencing of the TCRbeta CDR3 region, genomic DNA was extracted from the sorted cells. TCRbeta CDR3 regions were sequenced using the immunoSEQ Assay. TCRdb's version of the immuneACCESS table is confined to in-frame rearrangements and falls short of the full clone set. An unresolved V gene accounts for under half of the shortfall where checked; the remainder is of unknown origin. Here the sample has fewer than 80,000 clones; more than 75% occur a single time. The ten top clones hold 5.5% to 7% of the sample.

The sample consisted of CD4+ or CD8+ T cells sorted from blood, taken in a trial of the OX40 agonist ivuxolimab. The source is an adult with an advanced solid tumor such as melanoma, head and neck, liver or kidney cancer. The rearranged chain carries TRBV5-1 and TRBJ1-2; tentative D gene TRBD1, with 5 bases matching. The nucleotide sequence is TGCGCCAGCAGCTTGGCAACAGGCAGCGATGGCTACACCTTC. It is translated as CASSLATGSDGYTF.